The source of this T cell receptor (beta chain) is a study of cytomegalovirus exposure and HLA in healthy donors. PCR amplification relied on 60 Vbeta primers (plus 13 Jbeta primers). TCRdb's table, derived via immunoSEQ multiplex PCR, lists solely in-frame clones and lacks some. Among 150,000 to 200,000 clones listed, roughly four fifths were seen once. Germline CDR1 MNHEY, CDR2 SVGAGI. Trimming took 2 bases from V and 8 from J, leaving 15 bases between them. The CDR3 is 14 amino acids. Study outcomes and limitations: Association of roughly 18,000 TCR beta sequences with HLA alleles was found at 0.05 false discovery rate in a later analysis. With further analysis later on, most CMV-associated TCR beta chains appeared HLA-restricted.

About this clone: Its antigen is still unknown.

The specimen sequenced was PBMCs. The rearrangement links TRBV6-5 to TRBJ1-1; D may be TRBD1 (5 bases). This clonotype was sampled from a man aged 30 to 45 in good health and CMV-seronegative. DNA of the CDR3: TGTGCCAGCAGTTACAGGGGCCGCGGTTTGGAAGCTTTCTTT. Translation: CASSYRGRGLEAFF.